This T cell receptor (beta chain) was sequenced for a study of T cell repertoires in cytomegalovirus infection. Looking at the study overall: CMV infection and matching HLA type were both indicated by public TCR beta signatures. Notes on the study in general: HLA-C-restricted, CMV-specific TCR beta clonotypes were dominant ex vivo. The cumulative frequency of public TCR beta families identified carriers of CMV plus the relevant HLA.

TCRdb processed the reads anew with MiXCR; each CDR3 protein has one entry. The sample shows some 920,000 distinct CDR3 sequences, approximately 31% of them seen only once. Per the germline V gene, CDR1 is MNHNS and CDR2 is SASEGT. This CDR3 has 13 residues. The ends lost 7 bases at V and 5 bases at J; junction bases unmatched: 5. A word on this clonotype: Its specificity is unknown.

V usage is TRBV6-1 and J usage is TRBJ2-3; 8 bases match TRBD1. This specimen consisted of cultured CD8+ T cells from PBMCs, obtained from culture after CMV antigen stimulation. The sequence was obtained from a human donor in good health (CMV status not recorded). Some clones in this sample may be carry-over from other donors' samples. The CDR3 spells CASKTGEQDTQYF. CDR3 sequence (DNA): TGTGCCAGCAAGACAGGGGAGCAAGATACGCAGTATTTT.